What follows describes a single TCR beta chain. Sequencing used immunoSEQ multiplex PCR; TCRdb keeps in-frame clones, though not all of them. The sample consists of about 89,000 clones, over 65% of them appearing once. These data belong to a study of control samples from healthy donors and cancer patients. This CDR3 is built from 15 residues. Trimming took off 1 base at V and 4 bases at J, with 11 bases between the two ends. The germline V gene encodes CDR1 SGHAT and CDR2 FQNNGV. The sequencing sample was made of blood. The chain recombines TRBV11-2 with TRBJ1-5; tentative D call: TRBD1 (5 bases). This sequence originates from a woman in her 40s in good health. The CDR3 region is CASSLGDGGNQPQHF. CDR3 coding DNA: TGTGCCAGCAGCTTAGGGGACGGTGGAAATCAGCCCCAGCATTTT.